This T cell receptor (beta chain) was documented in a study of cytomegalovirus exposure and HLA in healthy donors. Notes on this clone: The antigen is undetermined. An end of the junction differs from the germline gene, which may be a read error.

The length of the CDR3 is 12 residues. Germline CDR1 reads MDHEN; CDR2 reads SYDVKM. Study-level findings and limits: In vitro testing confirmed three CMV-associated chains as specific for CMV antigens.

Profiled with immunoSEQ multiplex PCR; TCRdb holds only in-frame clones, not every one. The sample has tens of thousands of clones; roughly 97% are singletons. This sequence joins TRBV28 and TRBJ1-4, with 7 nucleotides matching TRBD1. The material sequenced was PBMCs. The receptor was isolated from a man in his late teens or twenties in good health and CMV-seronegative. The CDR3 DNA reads TGTGCCAGCAGTTTCATAACCGGACAGGCCTATTTT. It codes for CASSFITGQAYF.